This entry is about one T cell receptor (beta chain). The clone's antigen remains unknown. Per-nucleotide qualities are absent, and no much larger clonotype sits a single base away. The sample comes from a study of cytomegalovirus exposure and HLA in healthy donors (dated by TCRdb to about 2017). At the level of the whole study: According to an earlier analysis of 587 of the donors, about 190 million T cells yielded approximately 120 million unique TCR beta sequences and 276 Gb of sequence data. Because of strong linkage in the cohort, four or five DR-DQ haplotypes were treated as single units for association and clustering. Along with the roughly 700-subject first cohort, a separate validation cohort of over a hundred different subjects was used. To predict cytomegalovirus infection status, the study combined high-throughput TCR immunosequencing, statistical association of individual TCRs with disease status, and machine learning. Among the roughly 400 genotyped donors, around 81% belonged to the genetic ancestry cluster associated with self-reported Caucasian donors. The study used immunosequencing to profile the T cell repertoires of more than 650 subjects and linked those repertoires to cytomegalovirus serostatus. An earlier analysis of nearly 600 of the donors applied high-throughput TCR beta sequencing to assess whether each TCR beta V gene segment acted as functional or pseudogenic. In the later analysis, no new phenotypic data were used to find candidate immune exposures; instead, reliance was placed on TCR beta sequences and their occurrence across donors. Typing coverage differed by locus: A, B, C, DRB1 and DQB1 were typed in roughly 620-630 donors, DQA1 in about 560, DPA1 in 600 to 610, and DPB1 in just under 490. Both class I and class II loci were covered by HLA typing, at four-digit resolution. Every repertoire in the discovery cohort had been generated on one and the same sequencing platform. Among some 410 genotyped donors of the cohort, an average of roughly 240,000 unique TCR beta nucleotide sequences were sequenced per donor, roughly 18% of them non-productive. To study patterns of TCR occurrence, a later analysis re-analyzed previously published TCR beta repertoires from several hundred donors and added high-resolution HLA genotyping. Donor age, sex, ethnicity and CMV serostatus were compiled alongside the repertoire data. Approximately 330 gigabases of sequencing data and roughly 81 million unique TCR sequences made up an early release that covered 500 to 650 HLA-typed donors. The study aimed to test whether cataloging public T cell receptors could reveal signatures of past pathogen exposure. Genome-wide SNP genotypes for about 60% of the roughly 700 donors were used in a later genetic analysis, which treated that subset as a discovery cohort.

The cohort was made up of approximately 670 healthy bone marrow donors. Cohort members were all nominally healthy when sampled, although unrecorded immune exposures were likely present. The donor tested CMV seronegative, placing the donor among the approximately 360 seronegative members of the cohort. Each donor provided a peripheral blood sample, and peripheral blood mononuclear cells were used for TCR beta sequencing. Genomic DNA was extracted from the blood cell samples with the Qiagen DNeasy Blood Extraction Kit. What the work shows at the level of the full study, not this receptor alone: In this cohort, only TCR beta chains were sequenced, and detectable features were limited by the absence of alpha or paired-chain data. In an earlier analysis of some 500 of the donors, most TCR beta V segments were observed in productive rearrangements about 87% or about 30% of the time, broadly matching IMGT annotations. Some IMGT-functional V segments, including TRBV6-2 and TRBV6-3, could not be told apart with the 87-base-pair reads, so those segments were excluded. Correlated functional status among segregating V segments might reflect linkage disequilibrium, but an unknown experimental factor could not be ruled out. A later analysis found that HLA-associated TCR beta chains were more clonally expanded and had lower generation probabilities than equally common non-associated chains. In vitro tests confirmed that a few of the cytomegalovirus-associated TCR beta chains recognize cytomegalovirus antigens. According to a later analysis, parvovirus B19, influenza, CMV and Epstein-Barr virus appeared linked to several top co-occurrence clusters. A later genetic analysis associated a missense DCLRE1C variant with V-gene and J-gene trimming of TCR beta chains, and an independent cohort replicated the association. A further reported finding was that TCR beta sequences accurately predicted the HLA-A and HLA-B alleles for most subjects in the first cohort. The only immune exposure information available for the cohort was CMV serostatus. At a false discovery rate of 0.05, a later analysis linked 15,000 to 20,000 TCR beta sequences to specific HLA alleles. The sequencing pipeline was judged likely to have produced a cluster of highly shared sequence variants as a technical artifact. Assigning TCR associations to individual alleles was difficult when HLA alleles, especially DR and DQ, strongly co-occurred. HLA typing was unavailable for some donors at each locus, so association tests used only the typed subset. The study gave a list of 150 to 200 TCR beta chains associated with cytomegalovirus. The presence/absence analyses assumed that sequencing depth was roughly uniform across donors, and that assumption may not be true. Over 15 rarely observed V segments, including chromosome 9 orphons, were excluded from the earlier analysis of a few hundred of the donors because counts were too low. A later analysis found that TCR association rates varied across HLA loci, with DRB1 alleles showing the most associated TCRs and HLA-C alleles the fewest. While some public TCRs were present in many individuals, most TCR sequences turned up only very rarely across donors. The classifier was reported to diagnose cytomegalovirus status with high specificity and sensitivity in both the original cohort and the validation cohort. A later genetic analysis reported fewer N-insertions in productive TCRs among donors in an Asian-associated ancestry cluster than the roughly 700-donor mean. According to the authors, the approach could potentially be generalized to other disease states and immunological phenotypes. A later analysis found that most CMV-associated TCR beta chains appeared HLA-restricted, with HLA associations seemingly driven largely by CMV exposure.

From the cysteine through the phenylalanine, the CDR3 covers 17 amino acids. The retained sequence is limited to the CDR3, 51 bases, with the frame set at the first base. The germline V end is reduced by 4 bases and the J end by 0 bases; junction bases left unmatched: 6. The germline V gene provides CDR1 SNHLY and CDR2 FYNNEI. Receptor libraries were prepared by the immunoSEQ multiplex PCR assay. For the multiplex PCR, a mixture combining 60 forward primers for TCR Vbeta segments and 13 reverse primers for TCR Jbeta segments was used. The CDR3 region of rearranged TCR beta genes was amplified from genomic DNA by a multiplex PCR assay. Amplified TCR beta libraries were sequenced as 87-base-pair reads on the Illumina HiSeq System. The authors' pipeline ran thus. Across the 600 to 700 repertoires, a later analysis counted some 81 million unique TCR beta chains, 8.5 million to 12 million of which were shared by at least two donors. A nearest-neighbor algorithm error-corrected the raw reads and collapsed the reads into unique sequences, merging closely related sequences to remove PCR and sequencing errors. Alignment of CDR3 sequences to IMGT reference sequences was used to assign V, D and J gene segments. For a sequence to be retained, at least a six-nucleotide match to both a V gene segment and a J gene segment was required. Rearrangements were classified as productive when the CDR3 lacked stop codons and remained in frame with V and J, and all other rearrangements were classified as non-productive. Following IMGT convention, CDR3 was defined as the stretch from the second conserved V-encoded cysteine to the conserved J-encoded phenylalanine. The earlier analysis of around 640 of the donors excluded sequences that lacked an unambiguous match to a single V gene segment. In an earlier analysis of around 600 of the donors, V segments were called functional above 56.7% productive rearrangements and were called segregating when the between-donor standard deviation exceeded 5%. To diagnose cytomegalovirus status from the catalog of TCR beta chain sequences, a statistical classification framework was built. A later analysis assigned V and J genes by comparing TCR nucleotide sequences with IMGT/GENE-DB human TR gene sequences. Using the TCRdist pipeline, a later analysis assigned CDR3 sequences along with most-parsimonious VDJ recombination scenarios. In a later analysis, each TCR beta chain was defined by its CDR3 amino acid sequence together with its V-gene family, and reads lacking a unique V-gene family were excluded. In a later analysis, some 600 highly shared, low-generation-probability nucleotide sequences were removed to address suspected cross-contamination and a sequencing artifact. In a later analysis, a clonal expansion index for each public chain was calculated from normalized within-repertoire ranks of inferred template counts. A later analysis computed generation probabilities with a VDJ recombination model fitted to out-of-frame rearrangements, and checked the results against IGoR. In a later analysis, hypergeometric tests were used to score TCR-TCR, TCR-HLA and TCR-CMV co-occurrence, with a repertoire-size bias correction applied to TCR pairs. In a later analysis, false discovery rates were estimated by permuting HLA or CMV assignments 20 times. In a later analysis, co-occurring TCRs were grouped using DBSCAN, and TCRdist sequence similarity was added for clustering within HLA-allele-positive subsets. For co-occurrence clustering, repertoires with fewer than 30,000 or more than 120,000 public chains were excluded, along with five repertoires with anomalous nucleotide sharing. TCRdb took over this immuneACCESS table, retaining in-frame rearrangements with V and J assigned. Such tables are incomplete; in checked studies, under half of the missing clones stem from an unresolved V gene, and the remainder is unexplained. For V, J and clone size, that table is used; D and trimming come from the DNA. The sample data list around 220,000 clones, and more than 60% of these were observed just once. Roughly 2% of the sample is held by the ten biggest clonotypes.

The TCR sequence derives from a woman in her 30s in good health and CMV-seronegative. Recombination connected TRBV2 to TRBJ2-1; TRBD2 lines up with 10 middle nucleotides. The specimen was PBMCs. The CDR3 sequence is CASSASLAGGSYNEQFF. Here is the DNA: TGTGCCAGCAGTGCCTCCTTAGCGGGAGGCTCCTACAATGAGCAGTTCTTC.